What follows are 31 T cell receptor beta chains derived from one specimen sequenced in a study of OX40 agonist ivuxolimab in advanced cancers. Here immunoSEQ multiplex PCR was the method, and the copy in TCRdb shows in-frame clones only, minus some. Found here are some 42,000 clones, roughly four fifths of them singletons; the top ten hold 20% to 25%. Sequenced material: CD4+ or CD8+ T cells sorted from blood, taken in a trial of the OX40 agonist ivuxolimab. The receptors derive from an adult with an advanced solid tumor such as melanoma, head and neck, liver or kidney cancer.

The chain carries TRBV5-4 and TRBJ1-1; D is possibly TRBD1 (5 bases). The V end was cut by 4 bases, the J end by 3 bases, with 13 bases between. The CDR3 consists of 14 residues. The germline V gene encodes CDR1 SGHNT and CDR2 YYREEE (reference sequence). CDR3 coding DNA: TGTGCCAGCAGCCCCACAGTAGGGGACACTGAAGCTTTCTTT. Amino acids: CASSPTVGDTEAFF.

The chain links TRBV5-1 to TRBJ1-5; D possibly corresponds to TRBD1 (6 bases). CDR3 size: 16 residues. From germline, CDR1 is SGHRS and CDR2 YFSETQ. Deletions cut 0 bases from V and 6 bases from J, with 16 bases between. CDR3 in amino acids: CASSLEAAGGGQPQHF. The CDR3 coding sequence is TGCGCCAGCAGCTTGGAAGCGGCGGGAGGGGGTCAGCCCCAGCATTTT.

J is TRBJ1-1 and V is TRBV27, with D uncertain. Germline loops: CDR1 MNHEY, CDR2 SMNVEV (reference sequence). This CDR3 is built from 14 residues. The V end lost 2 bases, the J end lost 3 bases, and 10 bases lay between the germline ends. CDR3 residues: CASSLIGSDTEAFF. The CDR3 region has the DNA TGTGCCAGCAGTTTAATCGGTTCGGACACTGAAGCTTTCTTT.

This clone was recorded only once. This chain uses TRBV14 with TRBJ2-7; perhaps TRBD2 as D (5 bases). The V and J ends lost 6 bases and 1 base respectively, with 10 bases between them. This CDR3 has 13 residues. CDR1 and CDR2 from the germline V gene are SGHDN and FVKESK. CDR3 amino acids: CASRKSGSYEQYF. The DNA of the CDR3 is TGTGCCAGCAGAAAAAGCGGTTCCTACGAGCAGTACTTC.

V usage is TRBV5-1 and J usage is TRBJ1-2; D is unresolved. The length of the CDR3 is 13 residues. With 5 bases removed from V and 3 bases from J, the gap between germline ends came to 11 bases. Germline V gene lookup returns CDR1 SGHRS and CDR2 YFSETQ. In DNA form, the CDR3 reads TGCGCCAGCAGAGAAGGGAGGGACTATGGCTACACCTTC. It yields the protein CASREGRDYGYTF.

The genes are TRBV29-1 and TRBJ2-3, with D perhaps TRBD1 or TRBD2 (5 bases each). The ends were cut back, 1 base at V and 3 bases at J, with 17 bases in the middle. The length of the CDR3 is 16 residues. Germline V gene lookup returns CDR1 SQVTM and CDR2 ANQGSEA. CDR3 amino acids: CSVEAGTTTVTDTQYF. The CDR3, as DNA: TGCAGCGTTGAAGCCGGGACCACTACTGTTACAGATACGCAGTATTTT.

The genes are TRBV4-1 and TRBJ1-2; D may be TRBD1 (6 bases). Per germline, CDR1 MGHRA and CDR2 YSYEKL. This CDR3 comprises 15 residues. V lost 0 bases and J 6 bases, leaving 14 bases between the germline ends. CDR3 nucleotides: TGCGCCAGCAGCCAAGATAACAGGGAGTTCCATGGCTACACCTTC. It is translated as CASSQDNREFHGYTF.

DNA of the CDR3: TGTGCCAGCAGCCCGAGCCCCTACAGGGCTCCCTCCTACGAGCAGTACTTC. It translates to CASSPSPYRAPSYEQYF. The chain employs TRBV7-2 and TRBJ2-7; D perhaps matches TRBD1 (6 bases). Trimming took off 5 bases at V and 0 bases at J, with 20 bases between the two ends. Germline V gene lookup returns CDR1 SGHTA and CDR2 FQGNSA. The CDR3 length is 17 residues.

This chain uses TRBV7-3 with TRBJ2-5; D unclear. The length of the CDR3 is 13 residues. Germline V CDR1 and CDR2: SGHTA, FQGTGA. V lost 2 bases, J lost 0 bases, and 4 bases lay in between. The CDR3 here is CASSLGDQETQYF. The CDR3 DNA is TGTGCCAGCAGCTTAGGGGACCAAGAGACCCAGTACTTC. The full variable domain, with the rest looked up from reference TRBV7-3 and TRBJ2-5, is GAGVSQTPSNKVTEKGKYVELRCDPISGHTALYWYRQSLGQGPEFLIYFQGTGAADDSGLPNDRFFAVRPEGSVSTLKIQRTERGDSAVYLCASSLGDQETQYFGPGTRLLVL.

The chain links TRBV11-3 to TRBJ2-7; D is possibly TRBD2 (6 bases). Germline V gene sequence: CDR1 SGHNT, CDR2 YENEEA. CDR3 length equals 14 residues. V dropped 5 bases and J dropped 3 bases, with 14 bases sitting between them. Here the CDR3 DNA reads TGTGCCAGCAGCGTCCGGGACGGGGGCTACGAGCAGTACTTC. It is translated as CASSVRDGGYEQYF.

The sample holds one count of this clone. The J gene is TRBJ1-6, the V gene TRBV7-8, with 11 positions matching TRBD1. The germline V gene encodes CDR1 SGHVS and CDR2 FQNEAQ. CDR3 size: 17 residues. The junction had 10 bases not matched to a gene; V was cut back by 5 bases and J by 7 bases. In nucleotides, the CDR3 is TGTGCCAGCAGCCCTGTGGGGACAGGGGGTACCAATTCACCCCTCCACTTT. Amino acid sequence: CASSPVGTGGTNSPLHF.

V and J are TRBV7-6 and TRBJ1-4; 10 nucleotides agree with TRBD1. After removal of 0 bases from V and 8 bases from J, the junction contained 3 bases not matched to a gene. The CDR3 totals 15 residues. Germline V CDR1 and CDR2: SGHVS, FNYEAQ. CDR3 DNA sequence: TGTGCCAGCAGCTTAGCGCCGACAGGGGGCGAAAAACTGTTTTTT. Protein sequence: CASSLAPTGGEKLFF.

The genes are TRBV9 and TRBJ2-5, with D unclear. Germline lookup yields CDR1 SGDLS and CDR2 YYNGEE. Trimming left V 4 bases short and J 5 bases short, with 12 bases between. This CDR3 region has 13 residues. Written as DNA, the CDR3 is TGTGCCAGCAGCTACCCAGGCGGTGAGACCCAGTACTTC. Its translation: CASSYPGGETQYF. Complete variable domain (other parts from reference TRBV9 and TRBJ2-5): DSGVTQTPKHLITATGQRVTLRCSPRSGDLSVYWYQQSLDQGLQFLIQYYNGEERAKGNILERFSAQQFPDLHSELNLSSLELGDSALYFCASSYPGGETQYFGPGTRLLVL.

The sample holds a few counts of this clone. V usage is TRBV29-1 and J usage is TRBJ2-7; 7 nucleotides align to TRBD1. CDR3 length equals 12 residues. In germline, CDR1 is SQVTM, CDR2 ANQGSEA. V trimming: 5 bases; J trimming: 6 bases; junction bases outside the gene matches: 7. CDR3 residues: CSVYDRAAEQYF. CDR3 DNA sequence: TGCAGCGTTTACGACAGGGCGGCCGAGCAGTACTTC.

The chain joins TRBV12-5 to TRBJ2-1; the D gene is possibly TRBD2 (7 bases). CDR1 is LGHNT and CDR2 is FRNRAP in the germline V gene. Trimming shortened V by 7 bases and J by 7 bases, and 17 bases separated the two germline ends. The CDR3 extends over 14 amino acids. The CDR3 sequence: CASDLPGGMNEQFF. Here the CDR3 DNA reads TGTGCTAGTGATCTACCGGGGGGCATGAATGAGCAGTTCTTC.

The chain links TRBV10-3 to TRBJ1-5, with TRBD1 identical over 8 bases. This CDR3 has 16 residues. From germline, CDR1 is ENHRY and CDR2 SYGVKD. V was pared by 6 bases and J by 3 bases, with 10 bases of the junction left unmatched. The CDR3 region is CAIRIGDRQINQPQHF. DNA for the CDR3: TGTGCCATCAGGATTGGGGACAGGCAGATCAATCAGCCCCAGCATTTT.

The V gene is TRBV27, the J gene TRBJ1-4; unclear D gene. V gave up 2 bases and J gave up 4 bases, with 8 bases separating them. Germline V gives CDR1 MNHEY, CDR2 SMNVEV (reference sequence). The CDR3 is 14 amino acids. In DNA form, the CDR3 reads TGTGCCAGCAGTTTAAGACGGCTTAATGAAAAACTGTTTTTT. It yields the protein CASSLRRLNEKLFF. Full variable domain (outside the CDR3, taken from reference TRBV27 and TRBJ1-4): EAQVTQNPRYLITVTGKKLTVTCSQNMNHEYMSWYRQDPGLGLRQIYYSMNVEVTDKGDVPEGYKVSRKEKRNFPLILESPSPNQTSLYFCASSLRRLNEKLFFGSGTQLSVL.

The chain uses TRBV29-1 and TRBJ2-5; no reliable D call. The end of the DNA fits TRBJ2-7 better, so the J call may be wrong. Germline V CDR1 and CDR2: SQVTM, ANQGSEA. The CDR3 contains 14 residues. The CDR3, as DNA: TGCAGCGTTGTACTGGGCCTAAGCTCCTACGAGCAGTACTTC. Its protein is CSVVLGLSSYEQYF.

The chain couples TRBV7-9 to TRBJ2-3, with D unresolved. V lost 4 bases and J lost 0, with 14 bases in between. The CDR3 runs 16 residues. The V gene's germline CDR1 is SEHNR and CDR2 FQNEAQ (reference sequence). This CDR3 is CASSSLRQVSTDTQYF. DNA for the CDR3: TGTGCCAGCAGCTCCCTTCGCCAGGTGAGCACAGATACGCAGTATTTT. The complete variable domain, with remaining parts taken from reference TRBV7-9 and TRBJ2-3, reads DTGVSQNPRHKITKRGQNVTFRCDPISEHNRLYWYRQTLGQGPEFLTYFQNEAQLEKSRLLSDRFSAERPKGSFSTLEIQRTEQGDSAMYLCASSSLRQVSTDTQYFGPGTRLTVL.

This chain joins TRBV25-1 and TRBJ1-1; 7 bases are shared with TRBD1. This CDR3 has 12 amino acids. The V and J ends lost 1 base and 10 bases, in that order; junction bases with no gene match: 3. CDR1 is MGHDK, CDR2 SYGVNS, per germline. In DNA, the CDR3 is TGTGCCAGCAGTGAATTCAGGGGGGGAGCTTTCTTT. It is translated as CASSEFRGGAFF.

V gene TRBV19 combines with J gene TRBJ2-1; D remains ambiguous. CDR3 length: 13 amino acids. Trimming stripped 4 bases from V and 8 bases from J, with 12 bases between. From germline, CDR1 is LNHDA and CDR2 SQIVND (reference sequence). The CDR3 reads CASSTVRGDEQFF. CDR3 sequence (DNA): TGTGCCAGTAGTACAGTCAGAGGCGATGAGCAGTTCTTC.

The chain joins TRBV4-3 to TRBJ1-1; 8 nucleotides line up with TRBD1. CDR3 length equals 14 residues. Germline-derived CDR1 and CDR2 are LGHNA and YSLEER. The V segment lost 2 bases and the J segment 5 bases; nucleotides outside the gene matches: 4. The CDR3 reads CASSQSTGGTEAFF. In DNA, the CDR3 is TGCGCCAGCAGCCAATCAACAGGGGGTACTGAAGCTTTCTTT.

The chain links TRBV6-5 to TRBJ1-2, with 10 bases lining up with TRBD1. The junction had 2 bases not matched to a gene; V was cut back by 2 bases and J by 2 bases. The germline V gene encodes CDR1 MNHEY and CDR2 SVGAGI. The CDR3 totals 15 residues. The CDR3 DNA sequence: TGTGCCAGCAGTTACACGACAGGGGGCAACTATGGCTACACCTTC. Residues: CASSYTTGGNYGYTF.

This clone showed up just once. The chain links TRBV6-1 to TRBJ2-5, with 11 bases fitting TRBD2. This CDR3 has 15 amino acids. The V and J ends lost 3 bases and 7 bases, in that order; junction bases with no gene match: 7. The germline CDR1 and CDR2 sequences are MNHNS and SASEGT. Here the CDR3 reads CASSDPGLAVGTQYF. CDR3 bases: TGTGCCAGCAGTGATCCGGGACTAGCGGTAGGGACCCAGTACTTC.

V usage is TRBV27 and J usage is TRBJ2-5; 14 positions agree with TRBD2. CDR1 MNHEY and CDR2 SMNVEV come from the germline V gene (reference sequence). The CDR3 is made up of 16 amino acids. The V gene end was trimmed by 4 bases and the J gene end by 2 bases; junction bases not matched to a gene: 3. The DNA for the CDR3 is TGTGCCAGCAGTTACCGACTAGCGGGAGGGCAAGAGACCCAGTACTTC. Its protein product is CASSYRLAGGQETQYF.

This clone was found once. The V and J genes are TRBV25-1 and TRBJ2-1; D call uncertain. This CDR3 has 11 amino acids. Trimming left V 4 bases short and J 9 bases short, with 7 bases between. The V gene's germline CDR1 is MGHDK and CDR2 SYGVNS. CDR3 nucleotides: TGTGCCAGCAGTGGTCGCGGTGAGCAGTTCTTC. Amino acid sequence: CASSGRGEQFF.

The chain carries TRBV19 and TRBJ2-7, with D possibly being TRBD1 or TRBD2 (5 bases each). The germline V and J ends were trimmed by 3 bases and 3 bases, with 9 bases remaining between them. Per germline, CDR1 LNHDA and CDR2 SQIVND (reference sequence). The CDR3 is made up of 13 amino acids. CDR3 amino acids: CASSIPGRYEQYF. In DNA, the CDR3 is TGTGCCAGTAGTATCCCGGGGCGCTACGAGCAGTACTTC.

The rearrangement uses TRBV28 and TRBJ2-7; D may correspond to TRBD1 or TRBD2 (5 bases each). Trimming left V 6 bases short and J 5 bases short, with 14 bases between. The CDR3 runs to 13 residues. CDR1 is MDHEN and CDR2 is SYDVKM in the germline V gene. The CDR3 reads CASRGTWGNEQYF. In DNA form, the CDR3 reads TGTGCCAGCAGAGGGACCTGGGGGAACGAGCAGTACTTC. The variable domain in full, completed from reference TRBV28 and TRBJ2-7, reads DVKVTQSSRYLVKRTGEKVFLECVQDMDHENMFWYRQDPGLGLRLIYFSYDVKMKEKGDIPEGYSVSREKKERFSLILESASTNQTSMYLCASRGTWGNEQYFGPGTRLTVT.

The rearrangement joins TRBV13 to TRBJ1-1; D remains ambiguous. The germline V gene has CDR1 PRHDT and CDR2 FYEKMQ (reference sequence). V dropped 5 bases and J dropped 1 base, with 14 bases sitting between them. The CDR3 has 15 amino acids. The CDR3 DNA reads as TGTGCCAGCAGCCCTACCCTCGGGAAGAACACTGAAGCTTTCTTT. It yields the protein CASSPTLGKNTEAFF.

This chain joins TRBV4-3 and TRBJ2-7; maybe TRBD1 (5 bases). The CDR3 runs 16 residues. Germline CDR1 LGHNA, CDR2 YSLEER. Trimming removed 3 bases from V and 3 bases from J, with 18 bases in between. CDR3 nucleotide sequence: TGCGCCAGCAGCCAGACCACCGCAGGGTTTGGCTACGAGCAGTACTTC. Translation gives CASSQTTAGFGYEQYF.

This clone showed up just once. The CDR3: CASSSNTEAFF. As DNA, the CDR3 is TGTGCCAGCAGTTCTAACACTGAAGCTTTCTTT. The chain is built from TRBV28 and TRBJ1-1; D gene unclear. Between the trimmed V and J ends, which lost 4 bases and 2 bases, there was a span of 2 bases. Germline lookup yields CDR1 MDHEN and CDR2 SYDVKM. This CDR3 has 11 amino acids.